The source of this T cell receptor (beta chain) is a study of PD-1 blockade in classical Hodgkin lymphoma. Findings and limits, study-wide: Only CD4+ TCR diversity, not CD8+, had risen significantly by C4D1. Those achieving complete response showed baseline diversity like newly diagnosed patients. TCR diversity at baseline was reported to be reduced in newly diagnosed patients relative to healthy donors.

Every one of the patients relapsed after autologous stem cell transplantation (brentuximab vedotin exposure was variable). As concerns this clone: Its antigen is unidentified.

TCRdb's copy holds only in-frame clones and misses some; the assay was immunoSEQ multiplex PCR. The sample consists of roughly 38,000 clones, more than 85% of them appearing once. V lost 2 bases and J lost 1; bases outside the gene matches: 2. Per germline, CDR1 SGHDN and CDR2 FVKESK. This CDR3 is 16 amino acids long. This clonotype was sampled from a human donor with classical Hodgkin lymphoma. The chain is built from TRBV14 and TRBJ2-2; TRBD1 agrees at 9 bases. Sequencing was performed on peripheral blood mononuclear cells (PBMCs), taken before the second cycle of nivolumab. CDR3 DNA sequence: TGTGCCAGCAGCCAACCGGGACAGGGGAACACCGGGGAGCTGTTTTTT. Protein sequence: CASSQPGQGNTGELFF.